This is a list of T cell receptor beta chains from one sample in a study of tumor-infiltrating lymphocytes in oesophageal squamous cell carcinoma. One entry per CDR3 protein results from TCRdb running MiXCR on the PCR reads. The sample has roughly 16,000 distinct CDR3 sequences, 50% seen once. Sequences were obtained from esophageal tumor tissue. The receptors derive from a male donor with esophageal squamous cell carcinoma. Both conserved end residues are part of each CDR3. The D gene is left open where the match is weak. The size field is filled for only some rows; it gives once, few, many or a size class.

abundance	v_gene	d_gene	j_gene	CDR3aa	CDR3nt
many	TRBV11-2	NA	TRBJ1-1	CASSLLLGGNTEAFF	TGTGCCAGCAGCTTACTCTTGGGGGGGAACACTGAAGCTTTCTTT
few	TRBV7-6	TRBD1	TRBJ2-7	CASSSGTGSSYEQYF	TGTGCCAGCAGCTCAGGGACAGGGAGCTCCTACGAGCAGTACTTC
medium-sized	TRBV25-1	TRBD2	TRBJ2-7	CASSEPGLAGYEQYF	TGTGCCAGCAGTGAACCTGGACTAGCGGGCTACGAGCAGTACTTC
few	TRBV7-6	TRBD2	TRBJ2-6	CASSFGGSSGANVLTF	TGTGCCAGCAGCTTCGGGGGGAGCTCTGGGGCCAACGTCCTGACTTTC
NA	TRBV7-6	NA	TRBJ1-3	CASSLGLGGSGNTIYF	TGTGCCAGCAGCTTAGGGCTAGGGGGCTCTGGAAACACCATATATTTT
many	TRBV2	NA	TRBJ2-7	CASSTRSYEQYF	TGTGCCAGCAGTACCCGGTCCTACGAGCAGTACTTC
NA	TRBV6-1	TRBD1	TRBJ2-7	CASIGTGGKNYEQYF	TGTGCCAGCATCGGAACAGGGGGCAAAAACTACGAGCAGTACTTC
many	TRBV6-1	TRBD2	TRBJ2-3	CASSELAGGPDTQYF	TGTGCCAGCAGTGAATTAGCGGGAGGGCCAGATACGCAGTATTTT
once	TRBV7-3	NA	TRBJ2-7	CASTPSPSGLEQYF	TGTGCCAGCACCCCCAGCCCCTCCGGTCTCGAGCAGTACTTC
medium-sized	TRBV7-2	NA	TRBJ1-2	CASSLSHTTNYGYTF	TGTGCCAGCAGCCTCTCCCACACGACTAACTATGGCTACACCTTC
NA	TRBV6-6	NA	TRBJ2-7	CASSYRAHYEQYF	TGTGCCAGCAGTTACAGGGCGCACTACGAGCAGTACTTC
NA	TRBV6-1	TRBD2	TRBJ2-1	CASRGLGGYNEQFF	TGTGCCAGCAGGGGACTAGGTGGCTACAATGAGCAGTTCTTC
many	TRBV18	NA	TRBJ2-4	CASSNQYGSDIQYF	TGTGCCAGCTCCAACCAATACGGGAGCGACATTCAGTACTTC
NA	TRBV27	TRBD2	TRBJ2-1	CASSLGRELEQFF	TGTGCCAGCAGTTTAGGGCGGGAGTTAGAGCAGTTCTTC
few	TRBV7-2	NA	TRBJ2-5	CASSLARAQETQYF	TGTGCCAGCAGCTTAGCCCGGGCCCAAGAGACCCAGTACTTC
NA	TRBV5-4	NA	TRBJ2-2	CASSFGVRNTGELFF	TGTGCCAGCAGCTTCGGGGTTAGGAACACCGGGGAGCTGTTTTTT
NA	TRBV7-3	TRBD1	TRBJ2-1	CASSSTGQGSNEQFF	TGTGCCAGCAGCTCCACAGGACAGGGAAGTAATGAGCAGTTCTTC
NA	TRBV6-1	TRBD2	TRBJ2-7	CASRGSGVPYEQYF	TGTGCCAGCAGGGGAAGCGGGGTACCATACGAGCAGTACTTC
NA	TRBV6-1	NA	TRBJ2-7	CASNRLAYEQYF	TGTGCCAGCAACCGACTAGCCTACGAGCAGTACTTC
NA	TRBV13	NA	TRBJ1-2	CASSLDAGLRGYTF	TGTGCCAGCAGCTTGGACGCAGGGTTACGTGGCTACACCTTC
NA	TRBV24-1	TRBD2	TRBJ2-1	CAIGTSGSFFGNEQFF	TGTGCCATCGGGACTAGCGGGAGTTTTTTCGGCAATGAGCAGTTCTTC
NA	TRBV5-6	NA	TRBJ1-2	CASSLFVVNYGYTF	TGTGCCAGCAGCTTGTTTGTGGTTAACTATGGCTACACCTTC
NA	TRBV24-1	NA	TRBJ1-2	CATQGRGEHNYGYTF	TGTGCCACCCAAGGGAGGGGCGAACATAACTATGGCTACACCTTC
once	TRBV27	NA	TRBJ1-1	CASSKSGMNTEAFF	TGTGCCAGCAGTAAGTCGGGGATGAACACTGAAGCTTTCTTT
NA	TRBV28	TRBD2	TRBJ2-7	CASSFGPQGLSSYEQYF	TGTGCCAGCAGTTTTGGACCCCAGGGACTATCCTCCTACGAGCAGTACTTC
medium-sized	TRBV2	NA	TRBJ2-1	CATSEEGRKFF	TGTGCCACCTCCGAGGAGGGGCGTAAGTTCTTC
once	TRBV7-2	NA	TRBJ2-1	CASSLSGGTGYNEQFF	TGTGCCAGCAGCCTCAGCGGGGGGACAGGCTACAATGAGCAGTTCTTC
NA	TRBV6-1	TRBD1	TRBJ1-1	CASSKQGGDTEAFF	TGTGCCAGCAGCAAACAGGGGGGCGACACTGAAGCTTTCTTT
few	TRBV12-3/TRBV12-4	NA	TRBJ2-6	CASRGSGANVLTF	TGTGCCAGCAGGGGATCTGGGGCCAACGTCCTGACTTTC
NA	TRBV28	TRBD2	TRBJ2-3	CASSSTSGREADTQYF	TGTGCCAGCAGTTCGACTAGCGGGAGGGAGGCAGATACGCAGTATTTT
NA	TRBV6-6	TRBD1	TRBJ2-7	CASKGQGASYEQYF	TGTGCCAGTAAGGGACAGGGGGCCTCCTACGAGCAGTACTTC
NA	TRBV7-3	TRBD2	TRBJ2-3	CASSLGVTSGGTDTQYF	TGTGCCAGCAGCTTAGGGGTGACTAGCGGAGGCACAGATACGCAGTATTTT
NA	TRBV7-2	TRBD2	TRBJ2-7	CASSLGLAGSYNEQYF	TGTGCCAGCAGCTTAGGACTAGCGGGCTCCTACAATGAGCAGTACTTC
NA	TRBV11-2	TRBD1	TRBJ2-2	CASSGTGAAGELFF	TGTGCCAGCAGCGGTACAGGGGCGGCCGGGGAGCTGTTTTTT
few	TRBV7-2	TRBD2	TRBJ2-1	CASSLALTSGSLNEQFF	TGTGCCAGCAGCTTAGCGCTGACTAGCGGGAGTCTGAATGAGCAGTTCTTC
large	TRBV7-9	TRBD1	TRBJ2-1	CASSLGTGIHEQFF	TGTGCCAGCAGCTTGGGGACAGGGATCCATGAGCAGTTCTTC
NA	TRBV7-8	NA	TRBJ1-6	CASSLAMWGRSYNSPLHF	TGTGCCAGCAGCTTAGCGATGTGGGGACGCTCCTATAATTCACCCCTCCACTTT
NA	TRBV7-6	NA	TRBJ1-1	CASSFRDGVNTEAFF	TGTGCCAGCAGCTTCCGGGACGGAGTAAACACTGAAGCTTTCTTT
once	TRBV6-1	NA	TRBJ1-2	CASSGQGGLGYTF	TGTGCCAGCAGTGGGCAGGGAGGGCTTGGCTACACCTTC
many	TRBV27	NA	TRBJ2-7	CASGLPYEQYF	TGTGCCAGCGGATTACCCTACGAGCAGTACTTC
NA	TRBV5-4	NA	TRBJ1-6	CASSLGDSPLHF	TGTGCCAGCAGCTTGGGGGATTCACCCCTCCACTTT
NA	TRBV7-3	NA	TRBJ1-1	CASSLEGWRNTEAFF	TGTGCCAGCAGCTTAGAGGGGTGGAGGAACACTGAAGCTTTCTTT
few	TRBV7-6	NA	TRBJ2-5	CASSLAGETQYF	TGTGCCAGCAGCTTAGCGGGAGAGACCCAGTACTTC
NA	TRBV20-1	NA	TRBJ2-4	CSASGAYQGIEDSPLHF	TGCAGTGCTAGCGGCGCATACCAGGGGATTGAGGATTCACCCCTCCACTTC
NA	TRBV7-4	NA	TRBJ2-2	CASSLLLNTGELFF	TGTGCCAGCAGCTTACTATTGAACACCGGGGAGCTGTTTTTT
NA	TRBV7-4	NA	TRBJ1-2	CASTPGSGRGYTF	TGTGCCAGCACCCCCGGCTCGGGGCGAGGCTACACCTTC
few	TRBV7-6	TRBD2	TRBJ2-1	CASSTSGVYNEQFF	TGTGCCAGCTCCACTAGCGGGGTTTACAATGAGCAGTTCTTC
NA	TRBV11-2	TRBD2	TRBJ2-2	CASSAGSGAGELFF	TGTGCCAGCAGCGCGGGTAGCGGGGCCGGGGAGCTGTTTTTT
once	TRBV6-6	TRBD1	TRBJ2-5	CASSPGGVETQYF	TGTGCCAGCAGCCCAGGGGGCGTGGAGACCCAGTACTTC
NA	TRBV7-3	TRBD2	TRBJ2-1	CASSWTSGSYNEQFF	TGTGCCAGCAGCTGGACTAGCGGGAGCTACAATGAGCAGTTCTTC
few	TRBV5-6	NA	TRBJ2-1	CASSWPGRIGQFF	TGTGCCAGCAGCTGGCCCGGACGGATTGGGCAGTTCTTC
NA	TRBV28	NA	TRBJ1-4	CASTPPRGKLFF	TGTGCCAGCACCCCACCAAGGGGAAAACTGTTTTTT
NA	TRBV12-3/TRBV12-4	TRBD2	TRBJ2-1	CASSWTSGNNEQFF	TGTGCCAGCAGCTGGACTAGCGGGAACAATGAGCAGTTCTTC